This TCR beta chain emerged from a study of cytomegalovirus exposure and HLA in healthy donors. Trimming took off 0 bases at V and 2 bases at J, with 12 bases between the two ends. The V gene's germline CDR1 is SGHRS and CDR2 YFSETQ. This CDR3 contains 15 residues. Use of 60 Vbeta and 13 Jbeta primers characterized the PCR. The protocol was immunoSEQ multiplex PCR, while the TCRdb copy is restricted to in-frame clones and leaves out a portion. This sample has approximately 140,000 clones, with around 78% found just once. This clonotype originated in a woman between 50 and 59 years old in good health and CMV-seronegative. The chain has TRBV5-1 and TRBJ2-7, with a tentative D call TRBD2 (5 bases). Sequencing was performed on PBMCs. DNA of the CDR3: TGCGCCAGCAGCTTGGATCCAGCGGTGGCCTACGAGCAGTACTTC. Its protein is CASSLDPAVAYEQYF.